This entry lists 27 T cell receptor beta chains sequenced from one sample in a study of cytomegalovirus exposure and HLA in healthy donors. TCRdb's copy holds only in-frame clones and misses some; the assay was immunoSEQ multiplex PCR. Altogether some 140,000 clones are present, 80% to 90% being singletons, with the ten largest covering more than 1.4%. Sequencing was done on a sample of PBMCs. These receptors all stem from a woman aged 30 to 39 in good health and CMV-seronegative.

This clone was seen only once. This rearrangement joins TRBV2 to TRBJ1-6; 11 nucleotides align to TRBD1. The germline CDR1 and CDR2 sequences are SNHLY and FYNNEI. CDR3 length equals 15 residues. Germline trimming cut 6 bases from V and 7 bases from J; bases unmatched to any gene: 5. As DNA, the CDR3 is TGTGCCAGCAGAGGACAGGGGGCGAAAAATTCACCCCTCCACTTT. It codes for CASRGQGAKNSPLHF.

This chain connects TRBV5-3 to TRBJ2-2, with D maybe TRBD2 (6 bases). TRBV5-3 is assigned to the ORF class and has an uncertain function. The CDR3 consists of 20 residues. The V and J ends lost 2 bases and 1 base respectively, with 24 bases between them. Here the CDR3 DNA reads TGTGCCAGAAGCTTTACGACCTTTGACAACGTGGAGGGGAACACCGGGGAGCTGTTTTTT. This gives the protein CARSFTTFDNVEGNTGELFF.

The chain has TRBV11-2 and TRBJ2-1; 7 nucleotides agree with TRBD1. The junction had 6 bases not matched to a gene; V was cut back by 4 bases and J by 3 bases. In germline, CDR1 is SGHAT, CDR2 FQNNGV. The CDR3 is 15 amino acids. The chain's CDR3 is CASSSDRPLYNEQFF. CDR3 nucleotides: TGTGCCAGCAGCTCGGACAGGCCGCTCTACAATGAGCAGTTCTTC. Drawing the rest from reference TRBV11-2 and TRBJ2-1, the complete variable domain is EAGVAQSPRYKIIEKRQSVAFWCNPISGHATLYWYQQILGQGPKLLIQFQNNGVVDDSQLPKDRFSAERLKGVDSTLKIQPAKLEDSAVYLCASSSDRPLYNEQFFGPGTRLTVL.

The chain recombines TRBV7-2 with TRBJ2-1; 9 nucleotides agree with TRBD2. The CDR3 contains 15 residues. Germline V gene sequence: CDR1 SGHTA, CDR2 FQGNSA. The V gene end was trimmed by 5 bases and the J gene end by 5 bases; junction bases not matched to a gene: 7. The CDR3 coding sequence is TGTGCCAGCAGCGTCTCTAGCGGGGCGAACAATGAGCAGTTCTTC. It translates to CASSVSSGANNEQFF.

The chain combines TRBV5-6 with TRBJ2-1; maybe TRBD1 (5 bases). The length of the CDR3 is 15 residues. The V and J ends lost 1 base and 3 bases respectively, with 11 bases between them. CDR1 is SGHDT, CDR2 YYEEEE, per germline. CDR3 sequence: CASSLQSTDYNEQFF. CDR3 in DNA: TGTGCCAGCAGCTTGCAATCGACAGACTACAATGAGCAGTTCTTC.

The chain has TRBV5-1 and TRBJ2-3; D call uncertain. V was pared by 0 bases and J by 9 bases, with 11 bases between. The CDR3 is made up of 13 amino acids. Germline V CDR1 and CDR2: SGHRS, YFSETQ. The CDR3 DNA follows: TGCGCCAGCAGCTTGGCACCCAGACACACGCAGTATTTT. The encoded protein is CASSLAPRHTQYF. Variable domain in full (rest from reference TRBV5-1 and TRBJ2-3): KAGVTQTPRYLIKTRGQQVTLSCSPISGHRSVSWYQQTPGQGLQFLFEYFSETQRNKGNFPGRFSGRQFSNSRSEMNVSTLELGDSALYLCASSLAPRHTQYFGPGTRLTVL.

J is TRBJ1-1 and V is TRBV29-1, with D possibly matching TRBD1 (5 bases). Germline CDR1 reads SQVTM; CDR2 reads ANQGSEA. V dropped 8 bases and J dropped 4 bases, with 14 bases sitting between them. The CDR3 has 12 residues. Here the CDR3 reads CSSRQGGTEAFF. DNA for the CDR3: TGCAGCTCGAGGCAGGGTGGCACTGAAGCTTTCTTT. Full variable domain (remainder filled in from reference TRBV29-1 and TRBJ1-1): SAVISQKPSRDICQRGTSLTIQCQVDSQVTMMFWYRQQPGQSLTLIATANQGSEATYESGFVIDKFPISRPNLTFSTLTVSNMSPEDSSIYLCSSRQGGTEAFFGQGTRLTVV.

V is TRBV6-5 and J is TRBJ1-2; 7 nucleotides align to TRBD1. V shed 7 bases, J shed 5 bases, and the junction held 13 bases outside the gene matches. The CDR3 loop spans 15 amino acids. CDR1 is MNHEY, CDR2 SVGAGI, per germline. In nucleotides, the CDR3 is TGTGCCAGCACACGCTTTCGGGACAGTACGTATGGCTACACCTTC. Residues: CASTRFRDSTYGYTF.

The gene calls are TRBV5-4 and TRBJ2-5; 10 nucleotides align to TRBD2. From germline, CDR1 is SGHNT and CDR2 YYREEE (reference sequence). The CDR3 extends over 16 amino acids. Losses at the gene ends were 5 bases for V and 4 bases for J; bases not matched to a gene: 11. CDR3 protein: CASSRTGTSVGETQYF. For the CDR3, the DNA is TGTGCCAGCAGTAGGACCGGGACTAGCGTAGGAGAGACCCAGTACTTC.

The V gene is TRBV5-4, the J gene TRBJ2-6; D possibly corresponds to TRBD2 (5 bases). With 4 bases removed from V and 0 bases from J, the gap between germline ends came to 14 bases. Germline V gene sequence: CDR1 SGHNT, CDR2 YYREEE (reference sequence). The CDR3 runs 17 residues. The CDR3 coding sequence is TGTGCCAGCAGCCCGGGTGAGGGTAACTCTGGGGCCAACGTCCTGACTTTC. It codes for CASSPGEGNSGANVLTF.

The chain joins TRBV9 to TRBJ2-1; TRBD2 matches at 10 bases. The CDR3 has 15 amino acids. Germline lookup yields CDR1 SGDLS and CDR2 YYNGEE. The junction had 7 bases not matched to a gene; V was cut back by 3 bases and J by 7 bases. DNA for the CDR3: TGTGCCAGCAGCGGAATGGCTAGCGGGGGTAATGAGCAGTTCTTC. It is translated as CASSGMASGGNEQFF. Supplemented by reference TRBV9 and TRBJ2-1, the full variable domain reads DSGVTQTPKHLITATGQRVTLRCSPRSGDLSVYWYQQSLDQGLQFLIQYYNGEERAKGNILERFSAQQFPDLHSELNLSSLELGDSALYFCASSGMASGGNEQFFGPGTRLTVL.

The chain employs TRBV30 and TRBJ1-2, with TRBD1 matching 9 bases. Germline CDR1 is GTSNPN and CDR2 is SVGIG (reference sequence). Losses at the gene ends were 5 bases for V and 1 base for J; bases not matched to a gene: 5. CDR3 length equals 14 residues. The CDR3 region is CAWGGDRVNYGYTF. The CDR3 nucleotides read TGTGCCTGGGGGGGGGACAGGGTTAACTATGGCTACACCTTC.

The DNA of the CDR3 is TGCGCCAGCAGCCCGACCGGGACTACCTCCTACGAGCAGTACTTC. Translated: CASSPTGTTSYEQYF. This chain links TRBV5-1 with TRBJ2-7, with 7 bases that match TRBD2. This CDR3 has 15 amino acids. Germline V gene lookup returns CDR1 SGHRS and CDR2 YFSETQ. V lost 4 bases and J lost 0; bases outside the gene matches: 7.

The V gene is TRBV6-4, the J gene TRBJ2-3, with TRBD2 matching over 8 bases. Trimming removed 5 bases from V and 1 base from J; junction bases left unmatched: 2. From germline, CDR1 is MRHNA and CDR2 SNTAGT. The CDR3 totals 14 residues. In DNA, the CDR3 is TGTGCCAGCAGTAGAGCGGGGGGCACAGATACGCAGTATTTT. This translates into CASSRAGGTDTQYF.

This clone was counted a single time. CDR3 protein: CASRLESNEKLFF. The CDR3 DNA reads as TGTGCCAGCAGGCTAGAAAGTAATGAAAAACTGTTTTTT. This chain uses TRBV6-6 with TRBJ1-4; unclear D gene. The germline V gene has CDR1 MNHNY and CDR2 SVGAGI (reference sequence). V lost 6 bases, J lost 4 bases, and 9 bases lay in between. The CDR3 runs 13 residues.

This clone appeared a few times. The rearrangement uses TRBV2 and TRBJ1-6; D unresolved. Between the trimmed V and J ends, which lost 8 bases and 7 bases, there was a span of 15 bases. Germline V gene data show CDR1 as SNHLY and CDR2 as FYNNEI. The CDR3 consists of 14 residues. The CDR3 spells CASGARGMNSPLHF. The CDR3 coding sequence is TGTGCCAGCGGAGCGCGGGGTATGAATTCACCCCTCCACTTT. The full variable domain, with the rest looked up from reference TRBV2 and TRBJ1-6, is EPEVTQTPSHQVTQMGQEVILRCVPISNHLYFYWYRQILGQKVEFLVSFYNNEISEKSEIFDDQFSVERPDGSNFTLKIRSTKLEDSAMYFCASGARGMNSPLHFGNGTRLTVT.

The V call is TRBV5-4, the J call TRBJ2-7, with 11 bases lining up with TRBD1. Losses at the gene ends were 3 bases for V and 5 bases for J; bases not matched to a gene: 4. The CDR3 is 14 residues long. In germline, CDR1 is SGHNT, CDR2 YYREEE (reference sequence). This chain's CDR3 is CASSSRDRGDEQYF. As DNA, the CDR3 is TGTGCCAGCAGCTCCCGGGACAGGGGGGACGAGCAGTACTTC.

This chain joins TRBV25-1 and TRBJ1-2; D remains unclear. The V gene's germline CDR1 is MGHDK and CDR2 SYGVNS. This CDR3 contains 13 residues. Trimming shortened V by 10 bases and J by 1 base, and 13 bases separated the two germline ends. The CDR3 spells CATSRENNYGYTF. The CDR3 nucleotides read TGTGCCACCTCGAGGGAAAATAACTATGGCTACACCTTC.

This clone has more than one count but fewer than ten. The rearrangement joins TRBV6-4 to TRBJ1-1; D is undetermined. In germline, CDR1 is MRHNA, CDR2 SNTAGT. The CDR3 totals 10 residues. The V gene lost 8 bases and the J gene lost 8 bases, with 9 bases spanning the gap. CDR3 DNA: TGTGCCAGCCCGGCGGGGGAAGCTTTCTTT. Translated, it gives CASPAGEAFF.

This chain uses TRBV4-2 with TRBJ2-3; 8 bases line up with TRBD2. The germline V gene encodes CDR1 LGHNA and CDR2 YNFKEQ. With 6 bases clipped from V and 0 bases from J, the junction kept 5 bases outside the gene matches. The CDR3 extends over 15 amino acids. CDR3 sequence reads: CASRLAGGSTDTQYF. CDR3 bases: TGTGCCAGCAGGCTTGCGGGGGGTAGCACAGATACGCAGTATTTT.

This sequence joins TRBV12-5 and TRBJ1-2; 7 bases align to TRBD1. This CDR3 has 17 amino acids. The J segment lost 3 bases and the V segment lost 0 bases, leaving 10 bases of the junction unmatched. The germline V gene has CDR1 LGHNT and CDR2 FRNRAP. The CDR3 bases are TGTGCTAGTGGTTTGGTACGTCTCAGGGGGATGGACTATGGCTACACCTTC. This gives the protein CASGLVRLRGMDYGYTF. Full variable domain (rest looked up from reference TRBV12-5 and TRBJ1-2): DARVTQTPRHKVTEMGQEVTMRCQPILGHNTVFWYRQTMMQGLELLAYFRNRAPLDDSGMPKDRFSAEMPDATLATLKIQPSEPRDSAVYFCASGLVRLRGMDYGYTFGSGTRLTVV.

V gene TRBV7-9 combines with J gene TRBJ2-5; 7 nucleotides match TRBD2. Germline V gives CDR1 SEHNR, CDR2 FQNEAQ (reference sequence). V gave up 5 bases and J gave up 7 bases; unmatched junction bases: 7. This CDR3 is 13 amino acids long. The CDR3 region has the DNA TGTGCCAGCAGCACGCGGGAGCAGGGGACCCAGTACTTC. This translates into CASSTREQGTQYF.

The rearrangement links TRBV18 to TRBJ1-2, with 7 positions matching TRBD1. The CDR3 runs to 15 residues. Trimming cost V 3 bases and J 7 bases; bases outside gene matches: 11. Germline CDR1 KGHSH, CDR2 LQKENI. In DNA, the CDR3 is TGTGCCAGCTCACCGAGTCCCCAGGGGGGTAGTGGCTACACCTTC. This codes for CASSPSPQGGSGYTF. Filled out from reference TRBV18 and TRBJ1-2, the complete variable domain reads NAGVMQNPRHLVRRRGQEARLRCSPMKGHSHVYWYRQLPEEGLKFMVYLQKENIIDESGMPKERFSAEFPKEGPSILRIQQVVRGDSAAYFCASSPSPQGGSGYTFGSGTRLTVV.

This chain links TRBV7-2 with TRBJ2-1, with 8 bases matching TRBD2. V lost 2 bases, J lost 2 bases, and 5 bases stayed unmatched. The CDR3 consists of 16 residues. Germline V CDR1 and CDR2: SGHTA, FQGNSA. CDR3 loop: CASSLYGGATYNEQFF. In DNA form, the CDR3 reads TGTGCCAGCAGCTTATACGGGGGGGCCACCTACAATGAGCAGTTCTTC.

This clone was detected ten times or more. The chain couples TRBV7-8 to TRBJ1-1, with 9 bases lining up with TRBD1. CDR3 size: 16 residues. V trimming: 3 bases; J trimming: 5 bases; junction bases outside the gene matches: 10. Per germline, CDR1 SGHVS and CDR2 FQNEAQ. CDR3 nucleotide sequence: TGTGCCAGCAGCTTGACAGGGGGGAATGGGGCGACTGAAGCTTTCTTT. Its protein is CASSLTGGNGATEAFF.

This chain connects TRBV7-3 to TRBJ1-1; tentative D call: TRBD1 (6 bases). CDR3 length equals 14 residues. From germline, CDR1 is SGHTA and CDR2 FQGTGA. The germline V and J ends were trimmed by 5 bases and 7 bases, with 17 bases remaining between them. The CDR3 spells CASSPSGERSEAFF. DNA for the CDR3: TGTGCCAGCAGCCCCTCAGGGGAGCGCAGTGAAGCTTTCTTT.

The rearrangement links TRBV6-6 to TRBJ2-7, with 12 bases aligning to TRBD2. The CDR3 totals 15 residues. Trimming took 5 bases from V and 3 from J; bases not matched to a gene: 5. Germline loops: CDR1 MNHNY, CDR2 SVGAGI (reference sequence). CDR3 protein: CASSRPGLAGYEQYF. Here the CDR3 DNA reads TGTGCCAGCAGTCGGCCGGGACTAGCGGGCTACGAGCAGTACTTC.